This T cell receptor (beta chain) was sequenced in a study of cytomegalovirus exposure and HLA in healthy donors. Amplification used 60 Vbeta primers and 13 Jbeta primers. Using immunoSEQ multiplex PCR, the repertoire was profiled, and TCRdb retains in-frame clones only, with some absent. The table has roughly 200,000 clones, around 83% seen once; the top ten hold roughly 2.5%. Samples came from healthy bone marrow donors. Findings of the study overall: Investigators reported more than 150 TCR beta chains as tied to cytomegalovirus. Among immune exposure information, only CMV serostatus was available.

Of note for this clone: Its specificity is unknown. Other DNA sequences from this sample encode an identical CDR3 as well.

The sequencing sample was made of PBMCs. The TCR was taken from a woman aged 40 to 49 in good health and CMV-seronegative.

CDR3 sequence reads: CASSFGRAYEQYF. CDR3 coding DNA: TGTGCCAGCAGTTTTGGGAGAGCCTACGAGCAGTACTTC. The rearrangement joins TRBV27 to TRBJ2-7, with D possibly matching TRBD2 (5 bases). V dropped 3 bases and J dropped 2 bases, with 8 bases sitting between them. This CDR3 has 13 amino acids. Germline lookup yields CDR1 MNHEY and CDR2 SMNVEV (reference sequence).